This is a list of T cell receptor beta chains from one sample in a study of shared clonotypes between healthy human individuals. Data came from immunoSEQ multiplex PCR; TCRdb stores just in-frame clones and leaves some out. The table includes about 2.4 million clones, 90% to 95% detected once. Source material: naive CD4+ T cells from PBMCs. Every receptor here comes from a man aged 18 to 35 in good health. Some clones in this sample may be carry-over from other donors' samples. Both conserved end residues are part of each CDR3. The order of the fields is J gene, D gene, V gene, clone size, CDR3 protein, CDR3 DNA. The D gene is left open where the match is weak. The size of a clone is reported for some rows only, either as once, few or many, or as a class for expanded clones.

>TRBJ2-7|.|TRBV7-8|.
CASSLGNEQYF
TGTGCCAGCAGCTTAGGTAACGAGCAGTACTTC
>TRBJ1-5|TRBD1|TRBV10-3|.
CAISKGTAIPGGNQPQHF
TGTGCCATCAGCAAAGGGACAGCTATCCCCGGTGGCAATCAGCCCCAGCATTTT
>TRBJ2-1|TRBD2|TRBV5-1|.
CASSLTSVTSGAYNEQFF
TGCGCCAGCAGCTTGACCAGCGTGACTAGCGGGGCTTACAATGAGCAGTTCTTC
>TRBJ1-4|.|TRBV4-1|.
CASSQEGNRLNEKLFF
TGCGCCAGCAGCCAAGAGGGAAACCGCTTAAATGAAAAACTGTTTTTT
>TRBJ2-5|TRBD2|TRBV5-1|.
CASSWTPSGRSIQQETQYF
TGCGCCAGCAGCTGGACTCCTAGCGGGAGGTCCATCCAGCAAGAGACCCAGTACTTC
>TRBJ2-7|.|TRBV11-3|.
CASSLVMGASYEQYF
TGTGCCAGCAGCTTAGTCATGGGGGCTTCCTACGAGCAGTACTTC
>TRBJ1-3|.|TRBV6-1|.
CASRKRLNPGNTIYF
TGTGCCAGCAGGAAGAGGTTAAACCCTGGAAACACCATATATTTT
>TRBJ2-7|TRBD2|TRBV28|.
CASSLGGSSNEQYF
TGTGCCAGCAGTTTAGGCGGGAGTTCCAACGAGCAGTACTTC
>TRBJ2-3|TRBD2|TRBV4-3|once
CASSQDKGLAGGTDTQYF
TGCGCCAGCAGCCAAGATAAGGGACTAGCGGGAGGGACAGATACGCAGTATTTT
>TRBJ1-1|.|TRBV30|.
CAWSVVYYNTEAFF
TGTGCCTGGAGTGTAGTTTACTACAACACTGAAGCTTTCTTT
>TRBJ2-7|TRBD2|TRBV5-1|.
CASSRKGRGAGVYEQYF
TGCGCCAGCAGCCGAAAGGGAAGGGGAGCGGGAGTCTACGAGCAGTACTTC
>TRBJ2-7|.|TRBV28|.
CASSLGDYEQYF
TGTGCCAGCAGTTTGGGGGATTACGAGCAGTACTTC
>TRBJ2-7|.|TRBV7-2|.
CASSWGGQRSYEQYF
TGTGCCAGCAGCTGGGGGGGACAGAGATCCTACGAGCAGTACTTC
>TRBJ2-7|.|TRBV18|.
CASSGTSDSSYEQYF
TGTGCCAGCTCAGGGACCTCGGACAGCTCCTACGAGCAGTACTTC
>TRBJ1-1|.|TRBV28|few
CASSALYTEAFF
TGTGCCAGCAGCGCCCTGTACACTGAAGCTTTCTTT
>TRBJ2-5|TRBD2|TRBV4-2|.
CASSRLAGVGETQYF
TGTGCCAGCAGCCGACTAGCGGGAGTGGGGGAGACCCAGTACTTC
>TRBJ1-5|.|TRBV5-5|.
CASSRKDNQPQHF
TGTGCCAGCAGCCGCAAGGATAATCAGCCCCAGCATTTT
>TRBJ2-1|.|TRBV12-5|.
CASGLDSPANEQFF
TGTGCTAGTGGTTTGGACTCACCCGCCAATGAGCAGTTCTTC
>TRBJ2-7|TRBD1|TRBV30|.
CAWSVLGTGGYEQYF
TGTGCCTGGAGTGTACTAGGGACAGGGGGCTACGAGCAGTACTTC
>TRBJ2-1|TRBD1|TRBV27|.
CASSSTGQGRGEQFF
TGTGCCAGCAGTTCAACCGGACAGGGACGTGGGGAGCAGTTCTTC
>TRBJ2-5|.|TRBV18|once
CASSPFTPYQETQYF
TGTGCCAGCTCACCATTTACACCGTACCAAGAGACCCAGTACTTC
>TRBJ1-1|TRBD1|TRBV2|.
CATTGQGRNTEAFF
TGTGCCACCACGGGACAGGGAAGAAACACTGAAGCTTTCTTT
>TRBJ2-7|.|TRBV7-9|.
CASSFGLAGWDEQYF
TGTGCCAGCAGCTTTGGGCTAGCCGGGTGGGACGAGCAGTACTTC
>TRBJ2-7|TRBD1|TRBV6-1|.
CASSGGTATYEQYF
TGTGCCAGCAGTGGGGGGACAGCGACCTACGAGCAGTACTTC
>TRBJ2-1|TRBD2|TRBV2|.
CASSETSGRAEQFF
TGTGCCAGCAGTGAAACAAGCGGGAGGGCCGAGCAGTTCTTC
>TRBJ1-1|.|TRBV5-1|.
CASSLVGGDTEAFF
TGCGCCAGCAGCTTGGTGGGGGGCGACACTGAAGCTTTCTTT
>TRBJ2-2|.|TRBV28|.
CASSSLNTGELFF
TGTGCCAGCAGTTCCTTAAACACCGGGGAGCTGTTTTTT
>TRBJ2-2|.|TRBV6-5|.
CASSYSYAWNGELFF
TGTGCCAGCAGTTACTCCTATGCCTGGAACGGGGAGCTGTTTTTT
>TRBJ2-7|TRBD1|TRBV5-8|.
CASSLLGGWRYEQYF
TGTGCCAGCAGCTTATTAGGGGGCTGGCGCTACGAGCAGTACTTC
>TRBJ2-3|.|TRBV9|.
CASSSGLLDTQYF
TGTGCCAGCAGCTCGGGACTGTTAGATACGCAGTATTTT
>TRBJ2-3|TRBD2|TRBV5-1|once
CASSRPGTRGADTQYF
TGCGCCAGCAGCAGACCCGGGACTAGAGGCGCAGATACGCAGTATTTT
>TRBJ2-7|TRBD2|TRBV19|.
CASSIRFAGVAEQYF
TGTGCCAGTAGTATACGGTTTGCGGGAGTCGCCGAGCAGTACTTC
>TRBJ2-1|.|TRBV4-1|.
CASSQDNSVRTNEQFF
TGCGCCAGCAGCCAAGATAACAGTGTCCGAACCAATGAGCAGTTCTTC
>TRBJ2-6|.|TRBV6-6|once
CASSYSIASGANVLTF
TGTGCCAGCAGTTACTCGATAGCGTCTGGGGCCAACGTCCTGACTTTC
>TRBJ2-1|.|TRBV28|.
CASSLYHEQFF
TGTGCCAGCAGCCTCTATCATGAGCAGTTCTTC
>TRBJ2-2|.|TRBV28|.
CASSLGRTGELFF
TGTGCCAGCAGTTTAGGACGGACGGGGGAGCTGTTTTTT
>TRBJ2-1|.|TRBV28|.
CASSSGAYNEQFF
TGTGCCAGCAGTTCCGGGGCCTACAATGAGCAGTTCTTC
>TRBJ1-2|.|TRBV5-4|few
CATTDGGRDYGYTF
TGTGCCACGACAGATGGGGGGCGGGACTATGGCTACACCTTC
>TRBJ1-5|.|TRBV6-1|.
CASSEAFGDQPQHF
TGTGCCAGCAGTGAAGCGTTCGGGGATCAGCCCCAGCATTTT
>TRBJ1-5|.|TRBV28|.
CATHGAPYSNQPQHF
TGTGCTACCCACGGGGCACCCTATAGCAATCAGCCCCAGCATTTT
>TRBJ2-5|TRBD1|TRBV5-4|.
CASSFRTGAPQETQYF
TGTGCCAGCAGCTTTAGGACAGGGGCCCCACAAGAGACCCAGTACTTC
>TRBJ1-4|.|TRBV5-1|.
CASSLGQAYNEKLFF
TGCGCCAGCAGCTTGGGGCAGGCGTATAATGAAAAACTGTTTTTT
>TRBJ1-1|.|TRBV30|few
CAWKDRHAEAFF
TGTGCCTGGAAGGATCGTCACGCTGAAGCTTTCTTT
>TRBJ2-1|.|TRBV6-1|.
CASSERISAAQFF
TGTGCCAGCAGTGAACGAATCTCGGCGGCGCAGTTCTTC
>TRBJ2-3|TRBD2|TRBV14|.
CASSFLAGGPDTQYF
TGTGCCAGCAGCTTTCTAGCGGGAGGGCCAGATACGCAGTATTTT
>TRBJ2-3|.|TRBV9|.
CASSVSTTGDTQYF
TGTGCCAGCAGCGTAAGTACGACGGGGGATACGCAGTATTTT
>TRBJ1-2|.|TRBV28|once
CASKTGPLDTF
TGTGCCAGCAAAACCGGGCCCCTGGACACCTTC
>TRBJ1-3|.|TRBV4-3|.
CASSPGTGSSGNTIYF
TGCGCCAGCAGCCCAGGCACAGGGAGCTCTGGAAACACCATATATTTT
>TRBJ2-7|.|TRBV6-6|.
CASRQTYEQYF
TGTGCCAGCAGACAGACCTACGAGCAGTACTTC